This is a list of T cell receptor beta chains from one sample in a study of blood T cell repertoires in COVID-19. Using immunoSEQ multiplex PCR, the repertoire was profiled, and TCRdb retains in-frame clones only, with some absent. The repertoire holds roughly 300,000 clones, with approximately 89% as singletons. Sequences were obtained from PBMCs or T cells enriched from blood (not recorded which). The receptors originated from a woman aged 25-40 years who had recovered from COVID-19. CDR3s leave out the opening cysteine and the closing phenylalanine or tryptophan.

V gene	J gene	CDR3 protein
TRBV9	TRBJ2-7	ASSEGTSGGLLTYEQY
TRBV7-9	TRBJ1-1	ASSLGQGQIGTF
TRBV2	TRBJ1-4	ASSRSEKLF
TRBV3-1/TRBV3-2	TRBJ1-2	ASSQEIVPDFNYGYT
TRBV19	TRBJ2-7	ATQRGGSYEQY
TRBV2	TRBJ1-6	ASTSDRVQHSPLH
TRBV6-5	TRBJ1-2	ATRRRRQGDNGYT
TRBV5-4	TRBJ2-2	ASKLAGGPNTGELF
TRBV7-3	TRBJ1-1	ASSLTGDTEAF
TRBV5-1	TRBJ2-5	ASSLDRGWTQY
TRBV3-1/TRBV3-2	TRBJ2-3	ASSPRTAPSWAGTQY
TRBV5-3	TRBJ1-5	ARSPEAQEQPQH
TRBV5-1	TRBJ1-2	ASSSNPQGIYGYT
TRBV6-5	TRBJ1-1	ASSYSTGLTF
TRBV28	TRBJ1-3	ASSPGESGNTIY